Listed below are T cell receptor beta chains from one sample, sequenced in a study of blood T cell repertoires in COVID-19. TCRdb's table, derived via immunoSEQ multiplex PCR, lists solely in-frame clones and lacks some. The repertoire consists of under 300,000 clones, with more than 60% occurring once and the leading ten covering under 4.5%. Source material: peripheral blood. Receptors originate from a woman between 40 and 55 years old with active or convalescent COVID-19. CDR3s leave out the opening cysteine and the closing phenylalanine or tryptophan. Each record gives: clone size, V gene, CDR3 length, J gene, CDR3 protein. Only some rows state a clone size, as once, few, many or a class for expanded clones.

clone size: .
V gene: TRBV28
CDR3 length: 13
J gene: TRBJ1-5
CDR3 protein: ASSSEGVINQPQH

clone size: few
V gene: TRBV5-1
CDR3 length: 10
J gene: TRBJ1-1
CDR3 protein: ASSLAGIEAF

clone size: few
V gene: TRBV19
CDR3 length: 12
J gene: TRBJ2-3
CDR3 protein: ASSRNRGADTQY

clone size: .
V gene: TRBV27
CDR3 length: 14
J gene: TRBJ1-5
CDR3 protein: ASSWAGTGGNQPQH

clone size: once
V gene: TRBV4-2
CDR3 length: 14
J gene: TRBJ1-4
CDR3 protein: ASSQDWGMGGEKLF

clone size: .
V gene: TRBV11-1
CDR3 length: 12
J gene: TRBJ2-2
CDR3 protein: ASSLLRGTGELF

clone size: .
V gene: TRBV5-4
CDR3 length: 12
J gene: TRBJ1-1
CDR3 protein: ASSLGGQGGEAF

clone size: .
V gene: TRBV10-1
CDR3 length: 11
J gene: TRBJ1-2
CDR3 protein: ASSRDRFYGYT

clone size: once
V gene: TRBV18
CDR3 length: 13
J gene: TRBJ1-2
CDR3 protein: ASSPPGPAYYGYT

clone size: .
V gene: TRBV4-1
CDR3 length: 12
J gene: TRBJ2-7
CDR3 protein: ASSRELAFYEQY

clone size: .
V gene: TRBV6-1
CDR3 length: 11
J gene: TRBJ2-1
CDR3 protein: ASSDPLENEQF

clone size: .
V gene: TRBV30
CDR3 length: 13
J gene: TRBJ2-1
CDR3 protein: AWSVRRDVNSEQF

clone size: once
V gene: TRBV4-2
CDR3 length: 14
J gene: TRBJ1-2
CDR3 protein: ASSPQMNTYYYGYT

clone size: .
V gene: TRBV9
CDR3 length: 17
J gene: TRBJ2-2
CDR3 protein: ASSIGTSGGHGNTGELF

clone size: .
V gene: TRBV5-4
CDR3 length: 12
J gene: TRBJ1-4
CDR3 protein: ASSLQSRDEKLF

clone size: few
V gene: TRBV28
CDR3 length: 10
J gene: TRBJ1-2
CDR3 protein: ASAIGDIGYT

clone size: few
V gene: TRBV11-2
CDR3 length: 11
J gene: TRBJ2-1
CDR3 protein: ASSQTGFNEQF

clone size: .
V gene: TRBV3-1/TRBV3-2
CDR3 length: 14
J gene: TRBJ2-3
CDR3 protein: ASSQPGTKVTDTQY

clone size: .
V gene: TRBV4-1
CDR3 length: 13
J gene: TRBJ1-1
CDR3 protein: ASSLGQGAVTEAF

clone size: .
V gene: TRBV6-5
CDR3 length: 12
J gene: TRBJ1-6
CDR3 protein: ASGGEGDNSPLH

clone size: .
V gene: TRBV4-1
CDR3 length: 13
J gene: TRBJ1-4
CDR3 protein: ASSQEVTGNEKLF

clone size: .
V gene: TRBV10-1
CDR3 length: 13
J gene: TRBJ2-2
CDR3 protein: ASSARQGNTGELF

clone size: .
V gene: TRBV7-9
CDR3 length: 11
J gene: TRBJ1-1
CDR3 protein: ASSLAPVREAF

clone size: .
V gene: TRBV14
CDR3 length: 11
J gene: TRBJ1-2
CDR3 protein: ASSQDLRKGYT

clone size: .
V gene: TRBV5-6
CDR3 length: 13
J gene: TRBJ1-4
CDR3 protein: ASSLAGTGREKLF

clone size: .
V gene: TRBV5-1
CDR3 length: 11
J gene: TRBJ1-4
CDR3 protein: ASSLDSNEKLF

clone size: .
V gene: TRBV3-1/TRBV3-2
CDR3 length: 16
J gene: TRBJ2-3
CDR3 protein: ASSQGLWSRGGTDTQY

clone size: .
V gene: TRBV13
CDR3 length: 12
J gene: TRBJ1-2
CDR3 protein: ASSLSRTGYGYT

clone size: .
V gene: TRBV28
CDR3 length: 13
J gene: TRBJ1-2
CDR3 protein: ASSFHRRGGYGYT

clone size: few
V gene: TRBV7-3
CDR3 length: 13
J gene: TRBJ2-1
CDR3 protein: ASSLRVTGDNEQF

clone size: .
V gene: TRBV14
CDR3 length: 13
J gene: TRBJ2-3
CDR3 protein: ASSPWSGSTDTQY

clone size: .
V gene: TRBV29-1
CDR3 length: 11
J gene: TRBJ1-3
CDR3 protein: SVIIRGGNTIY

clone size: .
V gene: TRBV28
CDR3 length: 14
J gene: TRBJ1-2
CDR3 protein: ASSLWRTPSNYGYT

clone size: .
V gene: TRBV21-1
CDR3 length: 14
J gene: TRBJ1-5
CDR3 protein: ASSNQTGPRNQPQH

clone size: once
V gene: TRBV28
CDR3 length: 13
J gene: TRBJ2-7
CDR3 protein: ASSPPGGEGREQY

clone size: .
V gene: TRBV7-9
CDR3 length: 12
J gene: TRBJ1-6
CDR3 protein: ASSLEGINSPLH

clone size: .
V gene: TRBV5-5
CDR3 length: 13
J gene: TRBJ1-1
CDR3 protein: ASSLTGGLNTEAF

clone size: .
V gene: TRBV5-1
CDR3 length: 16
J gene: TRBJ2-2
CDR3 protein: ASSENPPSGGVGGELF

clone size: once
V gene: TRBV5-1
CDR3 length: 11
J gene: TRBJ2-2
CDR3 protein: ASSLRADGELF

clone size: once
V gene: TRBV1
CDR3 length: 10
J gene: TRBJ2-5
CDR3 protein: TSSPLGETQY

clone size: few
V gene: TRBV19
CDR3 length: 12
J gene: TRBJ2-2
CDR3 protein: ASRQGVNTGELF

clone size: .
V gene: TRBV27
CDR3 length: 15
J gene: TRBJ1-4
CDR3 protein: ASSLEGWGQTNEKLF

clone size: .
V gene: TRBV7-9
CDR3 length: 12
J gene: TRBJ1-4
CDR3 protein: ASLMTATNEKLF

clone size: .
V gene: TRBV4-1
CDR3 length: 16
J gene: TRBJ2-2
CDR3 protein: ASSQESWTAWNTGELF

clone size: .
V gene: TRBV12-3/TRBV12-4
CDR3 length: 10
J gene: TRBJ1-5
CDR3 protein: ASRTTGRPQH

clone size: few
V gene: TRBV11-1
CDR3 length: 14
J gene: TRBJ2-2
CDR3 protein: ASSFSAGRGTGELF

clone size: .
V gene: TRBV6-5
CDR3 length: 12
J gene: TRBJ1-2
CDR3 protein: ASRPPGLLQGYT

clone size: .
V gene: TRBV10-2
CDR3 length: 12
J gene: TRBJ1-2
CDR3 protein: ASSDPRQPYGYT

clone size: .
V gene: TRBV11-2
CDR3 length: 12
J gene: TRBJ1-3
CDR3 protein: ASSWGQNGNTIY

clone size: .
V gene: TRBV6-6
CDR3 length: 14
J gene: TRBJ1-4
CDR3 protein: ASSFRDSKRGEKLF

clone size: .
V gene: TRBV28
CDR3 length: 12
J gene: TRBJ1-2
CDR3 protein: ASSSAGQVYGYT

clone size: .
V gene: TRBV5-5
CDR3 length: 13
J gene: TRBJ2-3
CDR3 protein: ASSSGTVKTDTQY

clone size: .
V gene: TRBV3-1/TRBV3-2
CDR3 length: 13
J gene: TRBJ1-5
CDR3 protein: ASSHGGGGNQPQH

clone size: .
V gene: TRBV29-1
CDR3 length: 10
J gene: TRBJ1-2
CDR3 protein: SAQASLYGYT

clone size: few
V gene: TRBV11-2
CDR3 length: 13
J gene: TRBJ1-4
CDR3 protein: ASSPPGARTEKLF

clone size: once
V gene: TRBV27
CDR3 length: 15
J gene: TRBJ1-6
CDR3 protein: ASSFRVSGVDNSPLH

clone size: .
V gene: TRBV5-4
CDR3 length: 15
J gene: TRBJ2-3
CDR3 protein: ASSLGLAGGPTDTQY

clone size: once
V gene: TRBV5-1
CDR3 length: 14
J gene: TRBJ1-1
CDR3 protein: ASSLNSGRGNTEAF

clone size: many
V gene: TRBV5-1
CDR3 length: 13
J gene: TRBJ1-2
CDR3 protein: ASSSTIDRGYGYT

clone size: .
V gene: TRBV6-6
CDR3 length: 14
J gene: TRBJ1-6
CDR3 protein: ASSSPGQGYNSPLH